The clone carrying this T cell receptor beta chain was seen more than once but under ten times. The record originates from a study of blood T cell repertoires in COVID-19. Study context: Specimens from acute and convalescent COVID-19 originated in the United States, Italy and Spain. PBMCs, B-cell-depleted T cells, or T cells provided the cDNA or gDNA that made up the material.

Sequencing was performed with immunoSEQ multiplex PCR; in TCRdb, only in-frame clones are kept and a portion is missing. This table holds about 210,000 clones, approximately 84% found once. The source material was peripheral blood. The receptor comes from a woman aged 80 or over with acute or convalescent COVID-19.

The CDR3 sequence is CASSPLASGYTF. CDR3 nucleotide sequence: TGTGCCAGCAGTCCCTTAGCGTCTGGCTACACCTTC. The chain links TRBV28 to TRBJ1-2; D is undetermined. The CDR3 length is 12 residues. Germline V gene data show CDR1 as MDHEN and CDR2 as SYDVKM. V lost 5 bases, J lost 7 bases, and 11 bases lay in between.